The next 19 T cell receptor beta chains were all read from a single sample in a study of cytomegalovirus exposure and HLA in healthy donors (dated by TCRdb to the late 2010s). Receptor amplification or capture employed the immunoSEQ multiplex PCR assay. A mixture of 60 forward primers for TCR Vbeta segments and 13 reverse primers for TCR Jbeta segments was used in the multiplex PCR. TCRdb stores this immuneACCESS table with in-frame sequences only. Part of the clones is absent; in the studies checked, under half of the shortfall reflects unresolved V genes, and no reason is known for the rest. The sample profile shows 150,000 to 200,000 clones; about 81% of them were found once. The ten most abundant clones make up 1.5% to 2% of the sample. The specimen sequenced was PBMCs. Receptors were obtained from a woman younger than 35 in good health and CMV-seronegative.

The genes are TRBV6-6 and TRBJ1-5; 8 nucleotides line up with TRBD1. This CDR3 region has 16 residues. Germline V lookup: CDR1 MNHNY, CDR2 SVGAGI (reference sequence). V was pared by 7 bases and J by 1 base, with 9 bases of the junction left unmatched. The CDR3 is CASIQGQGGSNQPQHF. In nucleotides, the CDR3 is TGTGCCAGCATCCAAGGACAGGGTGGGAGCAATCAGCCCCAGCATTTT.

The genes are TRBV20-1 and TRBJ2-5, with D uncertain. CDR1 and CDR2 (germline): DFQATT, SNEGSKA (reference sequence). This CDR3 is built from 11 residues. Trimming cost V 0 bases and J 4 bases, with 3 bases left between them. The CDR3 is CSARDRETQYF. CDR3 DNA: TGCAGTGCTAGAGATCGAGAGACCCAGTACTTC.

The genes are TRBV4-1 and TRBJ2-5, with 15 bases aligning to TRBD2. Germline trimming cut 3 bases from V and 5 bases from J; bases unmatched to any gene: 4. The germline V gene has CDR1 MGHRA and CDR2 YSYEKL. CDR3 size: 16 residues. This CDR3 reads CASSQAGLAGGETQYF. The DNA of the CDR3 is TGCGCCAGCAGCCAGGCCGGACTAGCGGGGGGGGAGACCCAGTACTTC.

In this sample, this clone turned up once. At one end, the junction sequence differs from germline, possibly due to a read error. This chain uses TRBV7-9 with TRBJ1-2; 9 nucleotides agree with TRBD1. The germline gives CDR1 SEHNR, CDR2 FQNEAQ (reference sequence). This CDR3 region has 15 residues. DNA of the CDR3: TGTTCCAGCAGCTCCTGGGGGGGACAGGGCTATGGCTACACCTTC. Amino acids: CSSSSWGGQGYGYTF.

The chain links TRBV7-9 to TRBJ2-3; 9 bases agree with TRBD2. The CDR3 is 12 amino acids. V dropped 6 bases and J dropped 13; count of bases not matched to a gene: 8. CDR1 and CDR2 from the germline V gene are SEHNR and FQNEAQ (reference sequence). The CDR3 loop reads CASSNSGRNEYF. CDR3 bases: TGTGCCAGCAGTAATAGCGGGAGAAATGAGTATTTT.

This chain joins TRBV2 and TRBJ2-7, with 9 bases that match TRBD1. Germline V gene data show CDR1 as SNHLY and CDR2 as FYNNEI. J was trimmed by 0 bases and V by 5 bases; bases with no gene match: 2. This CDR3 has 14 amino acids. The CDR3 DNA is TGTGCCAGCAGTCGGGACAGGGTCTCCTACGAGCAGTACTTC. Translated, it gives CASSRDRVSYEQYF.

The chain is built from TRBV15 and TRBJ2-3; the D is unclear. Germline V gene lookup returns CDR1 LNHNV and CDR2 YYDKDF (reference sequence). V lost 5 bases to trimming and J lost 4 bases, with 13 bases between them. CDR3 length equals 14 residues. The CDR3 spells CATSRPLASDTQYF. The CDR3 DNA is TGTGCCACCAGCCGCCCCTTGGCCTCAGATACGCAGTATTTT.

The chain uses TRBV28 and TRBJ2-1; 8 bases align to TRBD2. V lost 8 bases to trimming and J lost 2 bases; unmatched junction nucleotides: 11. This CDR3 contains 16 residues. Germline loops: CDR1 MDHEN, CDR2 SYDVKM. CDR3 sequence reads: CASLQVERETYNEQFF. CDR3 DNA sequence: TGTGCCAGCCTACAAGTGGAGCGGGAGACCTACAATGAGCAGTTCTTC.

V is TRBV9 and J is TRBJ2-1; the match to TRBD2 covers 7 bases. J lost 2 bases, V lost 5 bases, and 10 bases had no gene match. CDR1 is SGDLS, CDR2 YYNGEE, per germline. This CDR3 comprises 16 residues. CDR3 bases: TGTGCCAGCAGGGGGACTACTGGAGCGGCCTACAATGAGCAGTTCTTC. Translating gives CASRGTTGAAYNEQFF.

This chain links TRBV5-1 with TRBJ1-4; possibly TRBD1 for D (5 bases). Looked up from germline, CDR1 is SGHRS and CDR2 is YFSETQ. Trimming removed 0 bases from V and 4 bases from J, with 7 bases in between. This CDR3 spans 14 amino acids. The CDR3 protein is CASSLGQYNEKLFF. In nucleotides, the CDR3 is TGCGCCAGCAGCTTGGGACAGTATAATGAAAAACTGTTTTTT.

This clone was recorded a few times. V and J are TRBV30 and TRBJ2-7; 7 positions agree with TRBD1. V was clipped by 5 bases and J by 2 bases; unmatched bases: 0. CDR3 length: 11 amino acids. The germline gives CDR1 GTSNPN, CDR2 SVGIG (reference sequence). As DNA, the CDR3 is TGTGCCTGGGGACAGGCCTACGAGCAGTACTTC. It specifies CAWGQAYEQYF.

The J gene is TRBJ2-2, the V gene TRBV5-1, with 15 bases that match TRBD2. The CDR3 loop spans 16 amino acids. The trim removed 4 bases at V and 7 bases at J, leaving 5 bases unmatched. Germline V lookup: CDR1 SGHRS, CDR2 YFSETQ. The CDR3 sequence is CASSEGLAGGDGELFF. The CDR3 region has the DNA TGCGCCAGCAGCGAAGGACTAGCGGGAGGGGACGGGGAGCTGTTTTTT.

The DNA of the CDR3 is TGTGCCAGCAGCTATATCCAGGGGGGTTCCTACGAGCAGTACTTC. Residues: CASSYIQGGSYEQYF. The chain employs TRBV6-5 and TRBJ2-7, with a possible D match to TRBD1 (7 bases). V gave up 6 bases and J gave up 1 base, with 16 bases separating them. Germline V gene data show CDR1 as MNHEY and CDR2 as SVGAGI. CDR3 size: 15 residues.

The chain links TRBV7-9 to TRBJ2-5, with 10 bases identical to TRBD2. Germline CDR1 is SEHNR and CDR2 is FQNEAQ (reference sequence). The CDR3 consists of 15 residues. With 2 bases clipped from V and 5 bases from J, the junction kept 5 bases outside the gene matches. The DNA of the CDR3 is TGTGCCAGCAGCTTACTAGCGGGGGTGACGGAGACCCAGTACTTC. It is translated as CASSLLAGVTETQYF.

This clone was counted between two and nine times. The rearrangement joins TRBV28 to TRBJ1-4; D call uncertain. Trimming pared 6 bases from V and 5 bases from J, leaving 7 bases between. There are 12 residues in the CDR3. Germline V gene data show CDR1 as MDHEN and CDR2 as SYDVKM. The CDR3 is CASSRRNEKLFF. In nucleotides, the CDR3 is TGTGCCAGCAGCCGGAGAAATGAAAAACTGTTTTTT.

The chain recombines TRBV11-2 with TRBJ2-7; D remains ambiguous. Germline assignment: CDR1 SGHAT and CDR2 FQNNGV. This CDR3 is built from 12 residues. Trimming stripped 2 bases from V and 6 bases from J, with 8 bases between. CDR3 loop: CASSLPVGEQYF. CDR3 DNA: TGTGCCAGCAGCTTACCGGTCGGCGAGCAGTACTTC. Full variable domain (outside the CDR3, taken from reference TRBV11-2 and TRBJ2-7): EAGVAQSPRYKIIEKRQSVAFWCNPISGHATLYWYQQILGQGPKLLIQFQNNGVVDDSQLPKDRFSAERLKGVDSTLKIQPAKLEDSAVYLCASSLPVGEQYFGPGTRLTVT.

The CDR3 sequence: CASRPLVFGSSYEQYF. CDR3 bases: TGTGCCAGCAGGCCGCTCGTATTCGGGAGCTCCTACGAGCAGTACTTC. This chain links TRBV9 with TRBJ2-7; weak D call: TRBD2 (6 bases). In germline, CDR1 is SGDLS, CDR2 YYNGEE. Between the trimmed V and J ends, which lost 5 bases and 0 bases, there was a span of 18 bases. This CDR3 spans 16 amino acids. The full variable domain, its missing parts supplied by reference TRBV9 and TRBJ2-7, is DSGVTQTPKHLITATGQRVTLRCSPRSGDLSVYWYQQSLDQGLQFLIQYYNGEERAKGNILERFSAQQFPDLHSELNLSSLELGDSALYFCASRPLVFGSSYEQYFGPGTRLTVT.

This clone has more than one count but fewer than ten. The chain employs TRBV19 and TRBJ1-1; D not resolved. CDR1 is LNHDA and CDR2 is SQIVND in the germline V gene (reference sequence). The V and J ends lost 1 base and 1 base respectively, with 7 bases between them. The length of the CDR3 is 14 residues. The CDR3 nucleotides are TGTGCCAGTAGTATAGCCTCCCGGAACACTGAAGCTTTCTTT. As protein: CASSIASRNTEAFF.

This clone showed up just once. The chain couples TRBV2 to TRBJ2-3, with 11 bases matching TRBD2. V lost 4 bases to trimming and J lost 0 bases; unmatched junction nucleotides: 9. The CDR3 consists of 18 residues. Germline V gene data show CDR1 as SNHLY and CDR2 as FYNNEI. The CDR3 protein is CASSVSLAGGSSTDTQYF. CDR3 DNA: TGTGCCAGCAGTGTGTCGCTAGCGGGGGGCTCTAGCACAGATACGCAGTATTTT.